This T cell receptor beta chain comes out of a study of blood T cells in healthy people across ages (dated by TCRdb to 2013 to 2016). Some background on the complete study: Template switching captured roughly one uniquely barcoded TCR beta cDNA molecule per two T cells in model experiments. Age-related changes in TCR beta repertoire diversity were measured in the study by deep sequencing normalized with unique cDNA molecular identifiers. Donors were grouped into four age groups: young (average about 15 years), middle-aged (39), aged (around 60) and long-lived (around 80). Using the same blood draw, the study looked at two additional independent replicas of 1 million unique cDNA reads for two donors, one aged 18 to 30 and the other aged 80 or older.

The donors were roughly 39 Caucasian individuals from Russia, aged 6 to 90 years, who were systemically healthy. Each donor gave about 9.7 milliliters of peripheral blood, drawn into EDTA-treated Vacutainer tubes. Ficoll-Paque density-gradient centrifugation was used to isolate PBMCs, with at least 7 million per sample. Total RNA, at least 5.5 micrograms per sample, was extracted from PBMCs with Trizol reagent. Naive CD45RAhigh/CD27high T cell percentages were measured by flow cytometry on a PBMC aliquot from every donor. From a lookup of the germline V gene, CDR1 and CDR2 are SGHDN and FVKESK. The CDR3 holds 16 amino acids from the cysteine to the phenylalanine. The retained sequence is limited to the CDR3, 48 bases, with the frame set at the first base. Trimming takes 0 bases from V and 2 bases from J, and the germline ends sit 12 bases apart. Libraries were made using 5' RACE. The sequencer was an Illumina HiSeq 2500. A second about 7 to 12 cycle PCR used a sample-barcoded 5' primer and a J-beta primer mix. A unique molecular identifier was introduced onto each TCR beta cDNA molecule by a template-switch 5' adaptor carrying 12 random nucleotides. Each sample yielded at least 3 million CDR3-containing paired-end reads. All of the RNA was converted into first-strand cDNA using the Mint cDNA synthesis kit, with a TRBC-specific oligonucleotide serving as the primer. Following uracil-DNA glycosylase treatment, a first 18-cycle PCR with universal primers M1SS and BC2_uni_R was performed on all cDNA. For the original study's pipeline: Normalization of each sample was performed by random selection of 1 million high-quality reads, each carrying a distinct molecular identifier. Instead of being binned into consensus sequences, reads that shared molecular identifiers were thrown out. MiTCR, run with a Q25 quality threshold and the strictest error-elimination algorithm, handled CDR3 identification, clonotype clustering and error correction. A nonparametric unseen species model using Euler transformation provided a lower-bound estimate of total TCR beta diversity. TCRdb applied fastp at Q25 and MiXCR to the public reads, then kept only in-frame beta chains. Rows with one shared CDR3 protein collapse into an entry with the most common genes and DNA. What appears here as the V and J calls and clone size reflects TCRdb's work, not the paper's. The sample contains around 500,000 distinct CDR3 sequences, roughly a quarter of them found a single time. 3% to 4.5% of the sample is in the top ten clones.

What the research found in general, with its limitations: Because profiling used bulk unsorted PBMCs, naive and antigen-experienced compartments could not be compared conclusively. Compared with the aged group, the long-lived group had more naive CD4+ T cells, fewer expanded clones and increased TCR diversity, suggesting age selection. Estimates of total diversity based on one million sequenced T cells were regarded as lower bounds and as underestimates. Donor CMV infection status was unknown, potentially confounding age-related changes in expanded clonotypes. As age increased, observed TCR beta diversity per million T cells dropped in a roughly linear way, and a significant reduction was already evident by age 40. Observed TCR beta diversity correlated strongly with the percentage of naive T cells measured by flow cytometry.

On this clonotype itself: The specificity of this receptor is unknown. It has no much larger one-base neighbor in the sample; base qualities were not kept.

These data also formed part of another study, on T cells of mothers and their children. That second report states: Donors were nine systemically healthy Caucasian individuals: three mothers and their six children. cDNA synthesis used all of the extracted RNA, with 1.5 ug of RNA in each 15 ul reaction. In the second PCR, the M1S primer introduced both the sample barcodes and 2-4 random nucleotides. Each mother yielded over 8 million TCR beta CDR3 reads and each child roughly 2.9 million reads. TCR recombination output is similarly shaped by thymic selection in related and unrelated pairs, with a minor effect exerted by inherited differences. Normalized repertoire overlap was always slightly but never significantly higher in related than unrelated mother-child pairs. With a sensitivity of about 100 clones per million clonotypes, no persistent microchimeric T cell clones were detected. In the study, deep NGS was used to compare the TCR beta repertoires of mothers and children, and features distinguishing related mother-child pairs from unrelated individuals were sought. The mean age was around 42 +/- 4 years for the mothers and around 10 +/- 4 years for the children. After adapter ligation was performed with NEBNext reagents, the libraries were sequenced on an Illumina HiSeq 2000 with 100+100 nt paired-end reads. Mother and child libraries were prepared a month apart and sequenced in separate runs to prevent cross-contamination. For each donor, somewhere between about 450,000 and 2,000,000 distinct TCR beta clonotypes were identified. Naive TCR beta clonotypes were estimated from low-frequency clonotypes matched to each donor's FACS-determined naive share, without sorting.

The sample comprised blood. The sequence was obtained from a boy aged 2 to 10 in good health. Here the chain combines TRBV14 and TRBJ2-3; no confident D gene assignment can be made. The CDR3 has the sequence CASSQDVTGDTDTQYF. The DNA is TGTGCCAGCAGCCAAGATGTGACGGGCGACACAGATACGCAGTATTTT.